This entry lists 9 T cell receptor beta chains sequenced from one sample in a study of cytomegalovirus exposure and HLA in healthy donors. The PCR contained 60 Vbeta and 13 Jbeta primers. Libraries were prepared by immunoSEQ multiplex PCR; TCRdb keeps only in-frame clonotypes and omits some of them. Seen here are approximately 200,000 clones, more than 65% observed once, and the top ten hold roughly 2.8%. Sequenced material: PBMCs. These receptors were collected from a woman aged 25 to 45 in good health and CMV-seropositive.

V gene TRBV28 combines with J gene TRBJ2-7, with a possible D match to TRBD1 (6 bases). V was trimmed by 6 bases and J by 6 bases, leaving 9 bases between them. This CDR3 has 11 amino acids. Germline-derived CDR1 and CDR2 are MDHEN and SYDVKM. CDR3 region: CASSNRAEQYF. The CDR3, as DNA: TGTGCCAGCAGCAACAGGGCCGAGCAGTACTTC.

The V gene is TRBV6-1, the J gene TRBJ2-1; 13 positions agree with TRBD2. This CDR3 region has 15 residues. Germline CDR1 and CDR2: MNHNS and SASEGT. Trimming at V came to 5 bases and at J to 8 bases, leaving 6 bases not matched to a gene. As DNA, the CDR3 is TGTGCCAGCAGTTCCCGACTAGCGGGAGGCCATGAGCAGTTCTTC. It encodes CASSSRLAGGHEQFF.

The chain joins TRBV29-1 to TRBJ2-1; 8 bases fit TRBD1. Trimming at V came to 5 bases and at J to 2 bases, leaving 5 bases not matched to a gene. The CDR3 is 14 amino acids. CDR1 SQVTM and CDR2 ANQGSEA come from the germline V gene. CDR3 DNA sequence: TGCAGCGTTTACACAGGGGGGACCTACAATGAGCAGTTCTTC. This sequence encodes CSVYTGGTYNEQFF.

The chain is built from TRBV6-1 and TRBJ2-1; 12 bases map to TRBD2. CDR1 and CDR2 (germline): MNHNS, SASEGT. This CDR3 is 14 amino acids long. The ends lost 11 bases at V and 8 bases at J; junction bases unmatched: 10. The CDR3 bases are TGTGCCGCCCCAAGACTAGCGGGAGTTGATGAGCAGTTCTTC. This gives the protein CAAPRLAGVDEQFF.

V gene TRBV19 combines with J gene TRBJ2-1; 7 bases match TRBD1. V dropped 3 bases and J dropped 4; count of bases not matched to a gene: 3. Germline V gives CDR1 LNHDA, CDR2 SQIVND (reference sequence). The CDR3 is made up of 14 amino acids. This CDR3 reads CASSIGQEYNEQFF. The CDR3 coding sequence is TGTGCCAGTAGTATTGGACAGGAATACAATGAGCAGTTCTTC.

The count of this clone is one. The chain carries TRBV9 and TRBJ2-2; unclear D gene. The CDR3 is 13 amino acids. Per germline, CDR1 SGDLS and CDR2 YYNGEE. The V end was cut by 3 bases, the J end by 1 base, with 4 bases between. CDR3 in amino acids: CASSGQNTGELFF. The CDR3 region has the DNA TGTGCCAGCAGCGGACAGAACACCGGGGAGCTGTTTTTT.

On this clone itself: One end of the junction is discordant with germline, which a read error may explain. This chain connects TRBV6-6 to TRBJ2-2, with TRBD2 matching 8 bases. CDR1 is MNHNY, CDR2 SVGAGI, per germline (reference sequence). This CDR3 has 13 amino acids. The CDR3 spells CASSNGLAGELFF. The CDR3 DNA reads TGTGCCAGCAGCAACGGACTAGCCGGCGAGCTGTTTTTT.

The chain joins TRBV5-1 to TRBJ2-5; D perhaps matches TRBD1 (6 bases). The end of the DNA fits TRBJ2-7 better, so the J call may be wrong. The germline CDR1 and CDR2 sequences are SGHRS and YFSETQ. The CDR3 length is 14 residues. This CDR3 is CASSQDSLSYEQYF. CDR3 coding DNA: TGCGCCAGCAGCCAGGACAGCCTATCCTACGAGCAGTACTTC.

This clone was observed a single time. The rearrangement links TRBV10-1 to TRBJ2-1; the D gene is possibly TRBD2 (5 bases). V was trimmed by 8 bases and J by 6 bases, leaving 14 bases between them. The germline CDR1 and CDR2 sequences are WNHNN and SYGVQD (reference sequence). The CDR3 has 13 residues. The CDR3 DNA reads as TGCGCCAGCTTGGATGAGGGTCGCAATGAGCAGTTCTTC. The encoded protein is CASLDEGRNEQFF.